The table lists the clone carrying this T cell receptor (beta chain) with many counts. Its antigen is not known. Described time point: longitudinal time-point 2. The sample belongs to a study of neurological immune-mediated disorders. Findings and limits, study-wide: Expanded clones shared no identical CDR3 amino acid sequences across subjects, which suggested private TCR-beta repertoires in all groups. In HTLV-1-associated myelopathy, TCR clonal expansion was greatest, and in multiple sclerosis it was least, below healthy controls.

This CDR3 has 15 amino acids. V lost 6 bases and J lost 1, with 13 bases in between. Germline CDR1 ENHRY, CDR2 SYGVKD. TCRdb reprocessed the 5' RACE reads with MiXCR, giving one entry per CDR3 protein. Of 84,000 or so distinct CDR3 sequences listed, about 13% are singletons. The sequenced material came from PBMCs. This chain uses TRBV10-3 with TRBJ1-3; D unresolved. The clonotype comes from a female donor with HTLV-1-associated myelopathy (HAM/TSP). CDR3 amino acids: CAIRGIIGSGNTIYF. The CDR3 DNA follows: TGTGCCATCAGAGGGATAATCGGTTCTGGAAACACCATATATTTT.